A single sample is the source of the 15 T cell receptor beta chains below, sequenced in a study of blood T cell repertoires in COVID-19 (TCRdb year 2020). Libraries were made using the immunoSEQ multiplex PCR assay. What TCRdb holds here is the immuneACCESS table cut down to in-frame rearrangements. Part of the clones is not present; checked against another copy, under half of the missing clones reflect an unresolved V gene, and the others are unexplained. The table for this sample lists about 200,000 clones; around 83% of them were counted only once. 9.5% to 13% of the sample comes from the top ten. The sample was peripheral blood. Source of these receptors: a woman between 45 and 65 years old with COVID-19, enrolled during active disease.

This clone was detected a few times. The chain recombines TRBV4-1 with TRBJ2-7, with TRBD2 matching 9 bases. CDR3 length equals 16 residues. The germline V gene encodes CDR1 MGHRA and CDR2 YSYEKL. Trimming at V came to 0 bases and at J to 1 base, leaving 4 bases not matched to a gene. CDR3: CASSQEALAGSYEQYF. CDR3 sequence (DNA): TGCGCCAGCAGCCAAGAAGCCCTAGCGGGGTCCTACGAGCAGTACTTC.

As to this clone: This sample also contains other DNA sequences that code for the same CDR3. This chain uses TRBV19 with TRBJ2-5; D gene uncertain. This CDR3 comprises 11 residues. CDR1 and CDR2 from the germline V gene are LNHDA and SQIVND (reference sequence). The CDR3: CASGLGETQYF. DNA of the CDR3: TGTGCTAGTGGTCTCGGGGAGACCCAGTACTTC.

The V gene is TRBV7-2, the J gene TRBJ1-6; D gene unclear. V shed 5 bases and J shed 10 bases, with 9 bases lying between them. This CDR3 spans 12 amino acids. The germline V gene has CDR1 SGHTA and CDR2 FQGNSA. CDR3 in amino acids: CASSLPRSPLHF. The CDR3, as DNA: TGTGCCAGCAGCCTTCCGAGGTCACCCCTCCACTTT.

This chain uses TRBV9 with TRBJ1-3; TRBD1 might be the D (5 bases). Germline V gives CDR1 SGDLS, CDR2 YYNGEE. The V and J ends lost 1 base and 0 bases respectively, with 20 bases between them. This CDR3 is 19 amino acids long. CDR3 DNA sequence: TGTGCCAGCAGCGTATCAGGGTTAGGGCAGTACAGCTCTGGAAACACCATATATTTT. This codes for CASSVSGLGQYSSGNTIYF. Complete variable domain (other parts from reference TRBV9 and TRBJ1-3): DSGVTQTPKHLITATGQRVTLRCSPRSGDLSVYWYQQSLDQGLQFLIQYYNGEERAKGNILERFSAQQFPDLHSELNLSSLELGDSALYFCASSVSGLGQYSSGNTIYFGEGSWLTVV.

J is TRBJ1-4 and V is TRBV4-1; D is possibly TRBD1 (5 bases). With 1 base removed from V and 11 bases from J, the gap between germline ends came to 14 bases. The CDR3 has 14 amino acids. Germline values: CDR1 MGHRA, CDR2 YSYEKL. The CDR3 coding sequence is TGCGCCAGCAGCCAAGCTGGCAGGGTGGGCAAACTGTTTTTT. Its protein product is CASSQAGRVGKLFF.

The rearrangement uses TRBV5-5 and TRBJ1-6; D might be TRBD1 (5 bases). CDR3 length: 14 residues. CDR1 SGHKS and CDR2 YYEKEE come from the germline V gene (reference sequence). V was trimmed by 8 bases and J by 8 bases, leaving 17 bases between them. The DNA of the CDR3 is TGTGCCAGTCGCCAGGGTGCCGGTCATTCACCCCTCCACTTT. Amino acid sequence: CASRQGAGHSPLHF.

The gene calls are TRBV9 and TRBJ1-2; 7 bases are a match to TRBD1. The ends lost 0 bases at V and 4 bases at J; junction bases unmatched: 3. This CDR3 region has 14 residues. The germline CDR1 and CDR2 sequences are SGDLS and YYNGEE. CDR3 protein: CASSVGQGPYGYTF. CDR3 in DNA: TGTGCCAGCAGCGTAGGACAGGGCCCCTATGGCTACACCTTC.

The chain links TRBV29-1 to TRBJ2-5; TRBD1 might be the D (6 bases). This CDR3 spans 12 amino acids. V was shortened by 7 bases and J by 4 bases, with 13 bases between the two germline ends. Per the germline V gene, CDR1 is SQVTM and CDR2 is ANQGSEA. The CDR3 DNA sequence: TGCAGCGCCCGACAGGTTTCAGAGACCCAGTACTTC. Its translation: CSARQVSETQYF.

This clone has more than one count but fewer than ten. The CDR3 sequence: CAISDPGVGTEAFF. The CDR3 DNA is TGTGCCATCAGTGATCCGGGGGTAGGCACTGAAGCTTTCTTT. The chain recombines TRBV10-3 with TRBJ1-1; D is possibly TRBD1 (5 bases). The V and J ends lost 3 bases and 4 bases respectively, with 12 bases between them. The CDR3 totals 14 residues. Germline CDR1 ENHRY, CDR2 SYGVKD.

The gene calls are TRBV3-1 (or the pseudogene TRBV3-2) and TRBJ1-2; the D is unclear. The CDR3 is made up of 13 amino acids. Trimming left V 0 bases short and J 7 bases short, with 9 bases between. CDR1 and CDR2 (germline): LGHDT, YNNKEL (reference sequence). The CDR3: CASSQERGSGYTF. The CDR3 DNA follows: TGTGCCAGCAGCCAAGAACGAGGGAGTGGCTACACCTTC.

The V gene is TRBV18, the J gene TRBJ1-1; 10 positions match TRBD1. CDR1 and CDR2 from the germline V gene are KGHSH and LQKENI. V shed 0 bases and J 6 bases; nucleotides not matched to a gene: 4. CDR3 length equals 15 residues. CDR3 residues: CASSPPTGGGPEAFF. As DNA, the CDR3 is TGTGCCAGCTCACCACCGACAGGGGGCGGCCCTGAAGCTTTCTTT.

The gene calls are TRBV7-8 and TRBJ1-1, with 7 bases matching TRBD1. The germline V gene encodes CDR1 SGHVS and CDR2 FQNEAQ. V shed 5 bases and J 9 bases; nucleotides not matched to a gene: 9. CDR3 length: 13 amino acids. The CDR3 DNA sequence: TGTGCCAGCAGCAGAGGGACAGCCGTTCAAGCTTTCTTT. Its protein is CASSRGTAVQAFF.

This clone was picked up one time. This chain joins TRBV5-8 and TRBJ2-1; 9 bases map to TRBD1. Germline trimming cut 3 bases from V and 8 bases from J; bases unmatched to any gene: 9. The CDR3 is 15 residues long. CDR1 and CDR2 (germline): SGHTS, YDEGEE. CDR3 loop: CASSYRGRVEHEQFF. The CDR3 bases are TGTGCCAGCAGCTACAGGGGGCGCGTAGAGCATGAGCAGTTCTTC.

The genes are TRBV12-3 or TRBV12-4 and TRBJ1-1; 11 bases agree with TRBD1. Trimming cost V 4 bases and J 7 bases; bases outside gene matches: 2. There are 13 residues in the CDR3. In DNA, the CDR3 is TGTGCCAGCAGTTGGACAGGGGGCTATGAAGCTTTCTTT. This encodes CASSWTGGYEAFF.

The chain links TRBV7-7 to TRBJ2-1, with D possibly being TRBD1 (6 bases). From germline, CDR1 is SSHAT and CDR2 FNYEAQ (reference sequence). The V end was cut by 6 bases, the J end by 8 bases, with 17 bases between. The CDR3 sequence is 14 residues long. This chain's CDR3 is CASSPGRAGDEQFF. The CDR3 nucleotides are TGTGCCAGCAGTCCCGGCCGGGCAGGGGATGAGCAGTTCTTC. The full variable domain, in which reference TRBV7-7 and TRBJ2-1 provide the parts outside the CDR3, is GAGVSQSPRYKVTKRGQDVTLRCDPISSHATLYWYQQALGQGPEFLTYFNYEAQPDKSGLPSDRFSAERPEGSISTLTIQRTEQRDSAMYRCASSPGRAGDEQFFGPGTRLTVL.